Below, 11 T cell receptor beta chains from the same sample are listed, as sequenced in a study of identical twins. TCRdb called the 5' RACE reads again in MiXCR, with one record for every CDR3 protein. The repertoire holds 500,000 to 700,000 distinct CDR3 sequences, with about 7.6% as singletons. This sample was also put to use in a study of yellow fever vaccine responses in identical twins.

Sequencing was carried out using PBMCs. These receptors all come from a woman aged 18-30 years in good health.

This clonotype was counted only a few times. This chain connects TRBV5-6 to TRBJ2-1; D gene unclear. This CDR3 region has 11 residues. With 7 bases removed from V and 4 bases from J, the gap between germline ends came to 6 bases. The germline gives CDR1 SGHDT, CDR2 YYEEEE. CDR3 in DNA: TGTGCCAGCGAGAGGTACAATGAGCAGTTCTTC. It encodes CASERYNEQFF.

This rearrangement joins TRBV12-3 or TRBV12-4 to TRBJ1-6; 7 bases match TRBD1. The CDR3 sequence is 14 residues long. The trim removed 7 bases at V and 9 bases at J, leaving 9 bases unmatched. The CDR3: CASTTQGGISPLHF. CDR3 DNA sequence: TGTGCCAGCACTACTCAGGGGGGAATTTCACCCCTCCACTTT.

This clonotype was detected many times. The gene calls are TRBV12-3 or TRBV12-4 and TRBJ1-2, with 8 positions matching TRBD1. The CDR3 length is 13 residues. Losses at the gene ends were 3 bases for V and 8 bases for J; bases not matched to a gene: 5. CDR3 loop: CASSLMSGGGYTF. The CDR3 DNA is TGTGCCAGCAGTTTGATGTCAGGGGGCGGCTACACCTTC.

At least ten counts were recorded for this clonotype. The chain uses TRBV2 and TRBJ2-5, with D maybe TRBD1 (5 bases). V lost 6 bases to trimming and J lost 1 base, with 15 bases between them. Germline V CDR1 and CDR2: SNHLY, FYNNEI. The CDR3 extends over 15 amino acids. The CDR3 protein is CASSQQELVQETQYF. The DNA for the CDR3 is TGTGCCAGCAGCCAACAGGAGCTGGTCCAAGAGACCCAGTACTTC. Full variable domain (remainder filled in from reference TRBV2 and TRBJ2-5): EPEVTQTPSHQVTQMGQEVILRCVPISNHLYFYWYRQILGQKVEFLVSFYNNEISEKSEIFDDQFSVERPDGSNFTLKIRSTKLEDSAMYFCASSQQELVQETQYFGPGTRLLVL.

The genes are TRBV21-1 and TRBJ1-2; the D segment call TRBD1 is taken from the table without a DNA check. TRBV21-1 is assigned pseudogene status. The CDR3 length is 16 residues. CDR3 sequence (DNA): TGTGCCAGCAGCAAAACAAAGGACAGGGTAGGCTATGGCTACACCTTC. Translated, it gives CASSKTKDRVGYGYTF.

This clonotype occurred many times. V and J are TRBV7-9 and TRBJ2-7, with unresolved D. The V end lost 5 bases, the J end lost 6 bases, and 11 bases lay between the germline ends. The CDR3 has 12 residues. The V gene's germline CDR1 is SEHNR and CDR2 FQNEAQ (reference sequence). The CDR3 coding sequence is TGTGCCAGCAGCCCCGGATATCCCGAGCAGTACTTC. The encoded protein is CASSPGYPEQYF.

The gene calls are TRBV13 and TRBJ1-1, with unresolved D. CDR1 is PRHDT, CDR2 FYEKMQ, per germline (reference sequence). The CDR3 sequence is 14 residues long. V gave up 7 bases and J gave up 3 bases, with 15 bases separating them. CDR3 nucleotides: TGTGCCAGCACCCCCCAATGGGGTGACACTGAAGCTTTCTTT. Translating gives CASTPQWGDTEAFF.

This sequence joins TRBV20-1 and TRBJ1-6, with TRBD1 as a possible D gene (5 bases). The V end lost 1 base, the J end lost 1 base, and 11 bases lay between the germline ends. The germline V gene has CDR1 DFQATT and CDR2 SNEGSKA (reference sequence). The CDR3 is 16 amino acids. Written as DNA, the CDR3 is TGCAGTGCTAGAGTGGGGGGGAATTCCTATAATTCACCCCTCCACTTT. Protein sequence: CSARVGGNSYNSPLHF.

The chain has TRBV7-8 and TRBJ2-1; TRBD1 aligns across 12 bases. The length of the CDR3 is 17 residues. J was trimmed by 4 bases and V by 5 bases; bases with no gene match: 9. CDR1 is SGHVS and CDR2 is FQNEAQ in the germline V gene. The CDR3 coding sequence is TGTGCCAGCAGCATTGGGACAGGGGGCAACCCTTACAATGAGCAGTTCTTC. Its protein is CASSIGTGGNPYNEQFF. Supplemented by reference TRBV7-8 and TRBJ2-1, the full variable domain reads GAGVSQSPRYKVAKRGQDVALRCDPISGHVSLFWYQQALGQGPEFLTYFQNEAQLDKSGLPSDRFFAERPEGSVSTLKIQRTQQEDSAVYLCASSIGTGGNPYNEQFFGPGTRLTVL.

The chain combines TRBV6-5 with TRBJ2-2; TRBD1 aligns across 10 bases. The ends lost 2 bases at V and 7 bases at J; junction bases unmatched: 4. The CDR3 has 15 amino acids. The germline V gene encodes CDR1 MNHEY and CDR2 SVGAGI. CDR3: CASSYGQGGIGELFF. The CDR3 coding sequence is TGTGCCAGCAGTTACGGACAGGGGGGGATCGGGGAGCTGTTTTTT.

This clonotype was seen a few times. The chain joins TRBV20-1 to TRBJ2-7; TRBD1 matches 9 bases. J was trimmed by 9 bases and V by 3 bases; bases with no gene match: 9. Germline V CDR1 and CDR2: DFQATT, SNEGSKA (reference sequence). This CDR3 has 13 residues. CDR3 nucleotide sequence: TGCAGTGCTAGCTCACAGGGGGCTACGGGGCAGTACGTC. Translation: CSASSQGATGQYV.